This T cell receptor beta chain was observed in a study of cytomegalovirus exposure and HLA in healthy donors. V lost 0 bases to trimming and J lost 2 bases; unmatched junction nucleotides: 6. Germline V gives CDR1 PRHDT, CDR2 FYEKMQ (reference sequence). The CDR3 sequence is 17 residues long. The PCR was carried out with 60 Vbeta primers and 13 Jbeta primers. Only in-frame clones appear in the TCRdb table, and some are missing; sequencing was by immunoSEQ multiplex PCR. Altogether about 150,000 clones are present, about 82% being singletons, with the ten largest covering approximately 3.6%. Input material: PBMCs. This TCR was sampled from a male donor in good health and CMV-seronegative. The rearrangement joins TRBV13 to TRBJ2-7, with 11 bases aligning to TRBD2. CDR3 residues: CASSLGYSGRGTYEQYF. CDR3 bases: TGTGCCAGCAGCTTAGGGTATAGCGGGAGGGGAACCTACGAGCAGTACTTC. Filled out from reference TRBV13 and TRBJ2-7, the complete variable domain reads AAGVIQSPRHLIKEKRETATLKCYPIPRHDTVYWYQQGPGQDPQFLISFYEKMQSDKGSIPDRFSAQQFSDYHSELNMSSLELGDSALYFCASSLGYSGRGTYEQYFGPGTRLTVT.